The 12 T cell receptor beta chains in this list originate from one sample, sequenced in a study of cytomegalovirus exposure and HLA in healthy donors. The PCR made use of 60 Vbeta and 13 Jbeta primers. Assay used: immunoSEQ multiplex PCR; TCRdb lists only in-frame clones, some missing. The sample is made up of some 51,000 clones, and the top ten hold roughly a quarter of it. The sample consisted of PBMCs. The receptors come from a man aged 35-49 years in good health and CMV-seropositive.

The rearrangement joins TRBV7-9 to TRBJ1-2; 10 nucleotides line up with TRBD1. V lost 1 base, J lost 8 bases, and 7 bases stayed unmatched. The CDR3 has 15 amino acids. Germline V lookup: CDR1 SEHNR, CDR2 FQNEAQ (reference sequence). DNA for the CDR3: TGTGCCAGCAGCTTAGAGGACAGGGGGTTGGGAGGCTACACCTTC. This gives the protein CASSLEDRGLGGYTF. The full variable domain, rest sourced from reference TRBV7-9 and TRBJ1-2, is DTGVSQNPRHKITKRGQNVTFRCDPISEHNRLYWYRQTLGQGPEFLTYFQNEAQLEKSRLLSDRFSAERPKGSFSTLEIQRTEQGDSAMYLCASSLEDRGLGGYTFGSGTRLTVV.

This CDR3 reads CASSPPLQETQYF. The CDR3 DNA reads as TGTGCCAGCAGTCCCCCCCTCCAAGAGACCCAGTACTTC. The J gene is TRBJ2-5, the V gene TRBV27, with no clear D. This CDR3 has 13 amino acids. CDR1 and CDR2 (germline): MNHEY, SMNVEV (reference sequence). V was shortened by 5 bases and J by 1 base, with 8 bases between the two germline ends.

V usage is TRBV9 and J usage is TRBJ2-1, with 8 bases identical to TRBD2. Looked up from germline, CDR1 is SGDLS and CDR2 is YYNGEE. The CDR3 runs 15 residues. V was pared by 6 bases and J by 3 bases, with 8 bases of the junction left unmatched. The CDR3 bases are TGTGCCAGCACCACGGGGGGGGCCCGCTACAATGAGCAGTTCTTC. Residues: CASTTGGARYNEQFF.

The V gene is TRBV6-1, the J gene TRBJ2-7, with 10 bases identical to TRBD2. Germline V CDR1 and CDR2: MNHNS, SASEGT. Losses at the gene ends were 11 bases for V and 6 bases for J; bases not matched to a gene: 7. The CDR3 runs to 12 residues. Written as DNA, the CDR3 is TGTGCCGCAGGGACTAGCGCCCTCGAGCAGTACTTC. Its translation is CAAGTSALEQYF.

The V call is TRBV5-6, the J call TRBJ2-7, with D unclear. The CDR3 has 13 amino acids. Trimming took 0 bases from V and 2 from J, leaving 6 bases between them. CDR1 is SGHDT and CDR2 is YYEEEE in the germline V gene. CDR3 protein: CASSLGSAYEQYF. DNA for the CDR3: TGTGCCAGCAGCTTGGGATCAGCCTACGAGCAGTACTTC.

This rearrangement joins TRBV5-1 to TRBJ1-2, with D maybe TRBD1 (6 bases). V lost 2 bases, J lost 4 bases, and 12 bases lay in between. The germline V gene encodes CDR1 SGHRS and CDR2 YFSETQ. CDR3 size: 14 residues. The DNA for the CDR3 is TGCGCCAGCAGCTTATTCTCAGGGGTCTATGGCTACACCTTC. Its protein is CASSLFSGVYGYTF.

This chain joins TRBV10-1 and TRBJ2-1; 8 bases fit TRBD1. The junction had 10 bases not matched to a gene; V was cut back by 3 bases and J by 6 bases. The CDR3 runs to 16 residues. The germline gives CDR1 WNHNN, CDR2 SYGVQD (reference sequence). CDR3 protein: CASSEWDRLISNEQFF. The CDR3 DNA reads as TGCGCCAGCAGTGAATGGGACAGGCTGATATCCAATGAGCAGTTCTTC.

The genes are TRBV5-8 and TRBJ2-1, with TRBD1 matching 8 bases. CDR3 length equals 14 residues. After removal of 0 bases from V and 6 bases from J, the junction contained 2 bases not matched to a gene. CDR1 is SGHTS and CDR2 is YDEGEE in the germline V gene. The CDR3 is CASSLGQGFNEQFF. In DNA form, the CDR3 reads TGTGCCAGCAGCTTGGGACAGGGGTTCAATGAGCAGTTCTTC.

Notes on this clone: An end of the junction does not agree with germline; a read error may underlie this. The CDR3 sequence is CASSLAGGIGPF. The CDR3 coding sequence is TGTGCCAGCAGCCTCGCGGGGGGAATAGGCCCCTTC. The chain uses TRBV5-6 and TRBJ2-7, with TRBD2 matching over 8 bases. The CDR3 loop spans 12 amino acids. Germline values: CDR1 SGHDT, CDR2 YYEEEE.

This chain uses TRBV10-1 with TRBJ2-2; 14 nucleotides agree with TRBD2. CDR1 and CDR2 (germline): WNHNN, SYGVQD (reference sequence). This CDR3 spans 19 amino acids. Losses at the gene ends were 4 bases for V and 5 bases for J; bases not matched to a gene: 12. DNA of the CDR3: TGCGCCAGCAGTGGGGAGACTAGCGGGGGGGCCCAGGGAACCGGGGAGCTGTTTTTT. Amino acids: CASSGETSGGAQGTGELFF.

The CDR3 DNA follows: TGCGCCAGCGATCCCGGGACACGACCAAACACTGAAGCTTTCTTT. Translation gives CASDPGTRPNTEAFF. The J gene is TRBJ1-1, the V gene TRBV10-1; D might be TRBD1 (6 bases). CDR1 WNHNN and CDR2 SYGVQD come from the germline V gene (reference sequence). This CDR3 contains 15 residues. The V gene lost 8 bases and the J gene lost 2 bases, with 18 bases spanning the gap.

Of note for this clone: Other DNA variants within this sample encode the same CDR3. The rearrangement joins TRBV6-1 to TRBJ2-7; TRBD1 agrees at 12 bases. The CDR3 runs to 14 residues. With 3 bases clipped from V and 5 bases from J, the junction kept 2 bases outside the gene matches. Germline-derived CDR1 and CDR2 are MNHNS and SASEGT. The CDR3 region is CASSEGQGADEQYF. The CDR3 DNA reads TGTGCCAGCAGTGAGGGACAGGGGGCCGACGAGCAGTACTTC.